This T cell receptor beta chain was recorded in a study of Ad26.COV2.S vaccination and SARS-CoV-2 variants. Findings and limits, study-wide: People who got the vaccine had more spike-specific TCR breadth than people who got placebo. Those who received vaccine or placebo ended up with similar non-spike TCR breadth. Substantial post-vaccination breadth of spike-specific CD8+ and CD4+ T cell responses was reported.

The ends were cut back, 4 bases at V and 4 bases at J, with 10 bases in the middle. CDR1 is SGHNT and CDR2 is YYREEE in the germline V gene (reference sequence). The CDR3 has 13 amino acids. A word on this clone: Its antigen remains unidentified.

Assay used: immunoSEQ multiplex PCR; TCRdb lists only in-frame clones, some missing. The sample records under 150,000 clones, 86% being singletons. The gene calls are TRBV5-4 and TRBJ2-3, with D perhaps matching TRBD2 (6 bases). This receptor was taken from a human donor who had recovered from COVID-19. The specimen was peripheral blood, collected after recovery from COVID-19. The CDR3 DNA reads as TGTGCCAGCAGCGTCGGAGGGGCAGATACGCAGTATTTT. Translation gives CASSVGGADTQYF.